This is a list of T cell receptor beta chains from one sample in a study of T cells in Graves' hyperthyroidism and ophthalmopathy. TCRdb re-called the multiplex PCR reads with MiXCR, one entry per CDR3 protein. The sample consists of hundreds of thousands of distinct CDR3 sequences, about 15% of them appearing once. The sample was blood. These receptors were collected from a woman aged 45-65 years with Graves' ophthalmopathy. Both conserved end residues are part of each CDR3. Clone size is given for some rows only: seen once, a few or many times, or a class if the clone is expanded.

j_call v_call clone_size cdr3_length cdr3_aa
TRBJ1-5 TRBV4-3 - 14 CASSQAGYNQPQHF
TRBJ2-3 TRBV7-9 - 15 CASSIAGGATDTQYF
TRBJ2-1 TRBV6-2/TRBV6-3 few 16 CASSYSGSGIYNEQFF
TRBJ1-4 TRBV28 - 16 CASSTPGTATNEKLFF
TRBJ2-1 TRBV28 many 14 CASSLRAQYNEQFF
TRBJ2-3 TRBV7-2 many 16 CASSFASEIFTDTQYF
TRBJ1-4 TRBV28 few 15 CASSVQGQGWEKLFF
TRBJ2-7 TRBV28 many 16 CASSFPPVRGTYEQYF
TRBJ1-5 TRBV29-1 few 14 CSVEDRGSNQPQHF
TRBJ2-7 TRBV28 many 15 CASFPMGTVSYEQYF
TRBJ1-1 TRBV7-9 few 15 CASSSLTGLGTEAFF
TRBJ2-2 TRBV7-9 - 15 CASSLTLGEGGELFF
TRBJ2-3 TRBV12-3/TRBV12-4 many 16 CASSFGGRGFTDTQYF
TRBJ2-3 TRBV12-3/TRBV12-4 many 16 CASSHRLAVSTDTQYF
TRBJ2-1 TRBV6-2/TRBV6-3 many 19 CASSYLSNGRSSGHNEQFF
TRBJ1-5 TRBV20-1 many 16 CSARALQGVSNQPQHF
TRBJ1-2 TRBV20-1 many 13 CSAHRGQGYGYTF
TRBJ2-7 TRBV5-1 many 15 CASSLGAGGSYEQYF
TRBJ2-7 TRBV28 - 15 CASSPGTSFSYEQYF
TRBJ1-6 TRBV19 - 14 CASSNSGYNSPLHF
TRBJ2-1 TRBV12-3/TRBV12-4 many 14 CASSLAVTGNEQFF
TRBJ2-7 TRBV6-1 - 13 CASVRTGTYEQYF
TRBJ1-2 TRBV12-3/TRBV12-4 - 14 CASSSIGGTYGYTF
TRBJ2-5 TRBV28 once 13 CTSRDGPQETQYF
TRBJ2-5 TRBV7-7 - 15 CASSLTYWAQETQYF
TRBJ2-2 TRBV7-9 many 15 CATNSGRRLGGELFF
TRBJ1-1 TRBV20-1 many 14 CSASLGGRSTEAFF
TRBJ1-1 TRBV6-1 many 13 CASSGGRFTEAFF
TRBJ2-1 TRBV18 many 13 CASSDGAKDEQFF
TRBJ2-6 TRBV18 - 17 CASSPPNLARGANVLTF
TRBJ2-2 TRBV7-9 many 16 CASSSSGRAATGELFF
TRBJ1-1 TRBV7-8 many 14 CASSFQLGDTEAFF
TRBJ2-7 TRBV29-1 few 12 CSVSGASYEQYF
TRBJ2-7 TRBV7-9 few 19 CASSPTGTQPGWSPYEQYF
TRBJ1-2 TRBV12-3/TRBV12-4 few 16 CASREGSGVIIYGYTF
TRBJ2-7 TRBV20-1 many 16 CSARDRLGKGIYEQYF
TRBJ2-2 TRBV11-3 many 17 CASSPGGSGKGTGELFF
TRBJ2-1 TRBV9 - 18 CASSVAGLAGGPFNEQFF
TRBJ1-5 TRBV4-1 many 14 CASSHRYSNQPQHF
TRBJ1-1 TRBV19 - 16 CASTHKRGISNGVAFF
TRBJ1-1 TRBV20-1 few 15 CSARTPGGLEAEAFF
TRBJ2-5 TRBV29-1 few 12 CSVVMSQETQYF
TRBJ2-7 TRBV5-1 many 17 CASSLGTSGSMSYEQYF
TRBJ1-3 TRBV12-3/TRBV12-4 - 15 CASSQNRVSGNTIYF
TRBJ2-1 TRBV15 - 14 CATSSPPRYNEQFF
TRBJ2-6 TRBV28 many 13 CASLNYPANVLTF
TRBJ1-1 TRBV3-1 many 15 CASSQEATLNTEAFF
TRBJ1-1 TRBV28 many 14 CASRWGEVNTEAFF
TRBJ2-7 TRBV2 many 14 CASSGGQGPYEQYF
TRBJ2-7 TRBV6-2/TRBV6-3 few 15 CASSPGLEVGYEQYF
TRBJ2-1 TRBV24-1 many 16 CATSDVAGARTNEQFF
TRBJ2-7 TRBV27 many 14 CASRTTSGSSEQYF
TRBJ2-4 TRBV28 many 16 CASSFPLAGAKNIQYF
TRBJ2-2 TRBV7-8 many 17 CASSPGLAGVVAGELFF